Listed below are T cell receptor beta chains from one sample, sequenced in a study of HIV-infected children after antiretroviral therapy interruption. TCRdb re-analysed the 3' RACE reads in MiXCR, keeping a single row per CDR3 protein. Here the sample spans tens of thousands of distinct CDR3 sequences, around 4.1% being singletons. The material was CD45RA+ CD4+ T cells from PBMCs, pooled from several time points, obtained from a donor given antiretroviral therapy, either interrupted or continuous. The origin of the receptors is a pool of human donors with HIV. Each CDR3 is given with its conserved first and last residue. The D gene is left open where the match is weak. Not every row has a clone size; where given, it reads once, few, many or a size class.

CASSATGDLSGYTF	TGTGCCAGCAGCGCGACAGGAGACCTTAGTGGCTACACCTTC	TRBJ1-2	NA	TRBV9	medium-sized
CASMSRTDYSYEQYF	TGTGCCAGCATGTCCAGGACAGATTACTCCTACGAGCAGTACTTC	TRBJ2-7	NA	TRBV2	once
CASRRLAGPEETQYF	TGTGCCAGTAGAAGACTAGCGGGGCCTGAAGAGACCCAGTACTTC	TRBJ2-5	TRBD2	TRBV19	few
CASSYLKLAGNPNTGELFF	TGTGCCAGCAGCTATCTAAAACTAGCGGGGAACCCGAACACCGGGGAGCTGTTTTTT	TRBJ2-2	TRBD2	TRBV13	many
CSAREGPGTDTQYF	TGCAGTGCTAGAGAGGGGCCTGGCACAGATACGCAGTATTTT	TRBJ2-3	NA	TRBV20-1	many
CASSPTDRGSEQYF	TGTGCCAGCAGTCCGACGGACAGGGGGAGCGAGCAGTACTTC	TRBJ2-7	TRBD1	TRBV28	many
CASSEGGSPEAFF	TGTGCCAGCAGTGAAGGGGGCAGCCCAGAAGCTTTCTTT	TRBJ1-1	NA	TRBV6-1	many
CASRPRGDGTEAFF	TGTGCCAGCAGGCCCCGGGGCGACGGCACTGAAGCTTTCTTT	TRBJ1-1	NA	TRBV7-8	medium-sized
CASSLRVSSSAFTDTQYF	TGCGCCAGCAGCTTGCGGGTCTCTAGCTCTGCTTTCACAGATACGCAGTATTTT	TRBJ2-3	NA	TRBV5-1	few
CASSSWTEANYGYTF	TGTGCCAGTAGCAGCTGGACTGAAGCTAACTATGGCTACACCTTC	TRBJ1-2	NA	TRBV19	many
CASSENMRDRVTF	TGTGCCAGCAGCGAAAACATGCGGGACAGGGTGACTTTC	TRBJ2-6	TRBD1	TRBV11-1	NA
CASSFGRVGEQYF	TGTGCCAGCAGCTTCGGTAGGGTTGGCGAGCAGTACTTC	TRBJ2-7	NA	TRBV5-6	many
CASSYGAPSVTEAFF	TGCGCCAGCAGCTATGGGGCCCCAAGTGTCACTGAAGCTTTCTTT	TRBJ1-1	NA	TRBV5-1	many
CAWMGGGKNIQYF	TGTGCCTGGATGGGCGGTGGCAAAAACATTCAGTACTTC	TRBJ2-4	NA	TRBV30	few
CAIKGQHSGNTIYF	TGTGCCATCAAGGGACAGCACTCTGGAAACACCATATATTTT	TRBJ1-3	TRBD1	TRBV28	NA
CASSGGGSNQPQHF	TGTGCCAGTAGTGGAGGGGGGAGCAATCAGCCCCAGCATTTT	TRBJ1-5	NA	TRBV19	many
CSARDRLLAGGEQFF	TGCAGTGCTAGAGATCGGCTCCTAGCGGGGGGTGAGCAGTTCTTC	TRBJ2-1	TRBD2	TRBV20-1	many
CASSYSSDTAQYF	TGTGCCAGCAGTTACTCCTCGGACACGGCCCAGTACTTC	TRBJ2-7	NA	TRBV6-5	many
CASSQSPNQPQHF	TGTGCCAGCAGCCAGTCCCCCAATCAGCCCCAGCATTTT	TRBJ1-5	NA	TRBV3-1	many
CASSLDRSYGYTF	TGTGCCAGCTCACTGGACAGGAGCTATGGCTACACCTTC	TRBJ1-2	TRBD1	TRBV18	many
CASRYGSYNSPLHF	TGTGCCAGCAGATATGGGTCCTATAATTCACCCCTCCACTTT	TRBJ1-6	NA	TRBV12-3/TRBV12-4	many
CASSLAGRGIGGYTF	TGTGCCAGCAGCTTAGCTGGCAGGGGTATTGGTGGCTACACCTTC	TRBJ1-2	NA	TRBV7-2	many
CSARDIGINTQYF	TGCAGTGCTAGAGATATCGGGATTAATACGCAGTATTTT	TRBJ2-3	NA	TRBV20-1	many
CASSLVGGGTEAFF	TGTGCCAGCAGCCTCGTGGGGGGAGGGACTGAAGCTTTCTTT	TRBJ1-1	NA	TRBV7-9	many
CASSPISRDRGRYEQYF	TGTGCCAGCAGCCCCATATCCCGGGACAGGGGGCGCTACGAGCAGTACTTC	TRBJ2-7	TRBD1	TRBV14	many
CASSTKFPGNYGYTF	TGTGCCAGCAGCACAAAATTTCCTGGGAACTATGGCTACACCTTC	TRBJ1-2	NA	TRBV6-5	NA
CASSQTGQTITGF	TGCGCCAGCAGCCAGACCGGACAGACTATTACTGGTTTT	TRBJ2-3	NA	TRBV4-1	NA
CASSHGDPKYTDTQYF	TGTGCCAGCAGTCATGGGGACCCGAAATACACAGATACGCAGTATTTT	TRBJ2-3	NA	TRBV9	few
CASSSAGTGFSPLHF	TGTGCCAGCAGTTCAGCCGGGACAGGGTTTTCACCCCTCCACTTT	TRBJ1-6	TRBD1	TRBV7-2	NA
CASSLLERGGADTQYF	TGTGCCAGCAGTTTATTAGAGCGGGGGGGCGCAGATACGCAGTATTTT	TRBJ2-3	TRBD2	TRBV12-3/TRBV12-4	many
CATSSGTDDIQYF	TGTGCCACCAGCAGCGGGACAGACGACATTCAGTACTTC	TRBJ2-4	TRBD1	TRBV15	many
CASRGGLAGGYTF	TGTGCCAGCAGGGGGGGCCTAGCGGGCGGCTACACCTTC	TRBJ1-2	NA	TRBV6-5	many
CSARDSGLTYEQYF	TGCAGTGCTAGAGATTCCGGCCTGACCTACGAGCAGTACTTC	TRBJ2-7	NA	TRBV20-1	many
CASSRDWGADTQYF	TGCGCCAGCAGCCGGGACTGGGGGGCAGATACGCAGTATTTT	TRBJ2-3	NA	TRBV5-1	many
CASSYGQLNGYTF	TGTGCCAGCAGCTACGGACAGCTAAATGGCTACACCTTC	TRBJ1-2	NA	TRBV7-2	many
CSVEDHAGGYTF	TGCAGCGTTGAAGATCACGCGGGGGGCTACACCTTC	TRBJ1-2	NA	TRBV29-1	many
CASSLRTDGPETQYF	TGTGCCAGCAGCCTCAGGACGGACGGACCGGAGACCCAGTACTTC	TRBJ2-5	NA	TRBV11-2	NA
CSANSPTEQETQYF	TGCAGTGCTAATTCGCCGACCGAGCAAGAGACCCAGTACTTC	TRBJ2-5	NA	TRBV20-1	medium-sized
CASSQGGGTYEQYF	TGTGCCAGCAGCCAAGGAGGGGGCACCTACGAGCAGTACTTC	TRBJ2-7	TRBD1	TRBV14	many
CASSLSRLFSYEQYF	TGTGCCAGCAGTTTATCACGACTGTTCTCCTACGAGCAGTACTTC	TRBJ2-7	NA	TRBV12-3/TRBV12-4	medium-sized